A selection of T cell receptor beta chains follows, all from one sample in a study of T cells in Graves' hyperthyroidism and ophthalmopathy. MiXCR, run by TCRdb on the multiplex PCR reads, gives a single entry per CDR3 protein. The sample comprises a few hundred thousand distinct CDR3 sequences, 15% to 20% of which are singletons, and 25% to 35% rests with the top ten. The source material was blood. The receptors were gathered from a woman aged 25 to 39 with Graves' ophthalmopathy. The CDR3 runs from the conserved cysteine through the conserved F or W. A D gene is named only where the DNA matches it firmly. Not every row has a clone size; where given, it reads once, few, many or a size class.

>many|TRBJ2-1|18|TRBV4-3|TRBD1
CASSQDSDRVNTYNEQFF
TGCGCCAGCAGCCAAGATAGCGACAGGGTCAACACGTACAATGAGCAGTTCTTC
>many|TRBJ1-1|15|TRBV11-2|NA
CASSLTLGLVAEAFF
TGTGCCAGCAGCCTTACCTTGGGACTAGTCGCTGAAGCTTTCTTT
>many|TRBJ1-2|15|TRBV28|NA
CASSYGVGGNYGYTF
TGTGCCAGCAGCTATGGGGTGGGTGGGAACTATGGCTACACCTTC
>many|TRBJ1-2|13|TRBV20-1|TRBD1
CSAPTGGFYGYTF
TGCAGTGCCCCGACAGGGGGCTTCTATGGCTACACCTTC
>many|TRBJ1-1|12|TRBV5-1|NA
CASSKQGGEAFF
TGCGCCAGCAGCAAACAAGGGGGTGAAGCTTTCTTT
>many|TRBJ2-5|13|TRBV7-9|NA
CASSLVGAETQYF
TGTGCCAGCAGCTTAGTAGGGGCGGAGACCCAGTACTTC
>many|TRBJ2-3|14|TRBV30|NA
CAWSAIVYTDTQYF
TGTGCCTGGAGCGCGATAGTATATACAGATACGCAGTATTTT
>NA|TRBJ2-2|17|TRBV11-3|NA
CASSSTGWGVRTGELFF
TGTGCCAGCAGCTCAACTGGATGGGGGGTGAGGACCGGGGAGCTGTTTTTT
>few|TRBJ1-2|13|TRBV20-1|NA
CSARVSGIGGYTF
TGCAGTGCTAGAGTATCAGGGATCGGTGGCTACACCTTC
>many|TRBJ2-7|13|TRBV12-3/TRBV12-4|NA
CASSFAGSYEQYF
TGTGCCAGCAGCTTTGCGGGCTCCTACGAGCAGTACTTC
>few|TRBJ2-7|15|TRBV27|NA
CASSKRGGEGYEQYF
TGTGCCAGCAGTAAAAGGGGGGGTGAAGGATACGAGCAGTACTTC
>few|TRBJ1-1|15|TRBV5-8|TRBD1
CASSYQTGWSTEAFF
TGTGCCAGCAGCTACCAGACAGGGTGGAGCACTGAAGCTTTCTTT
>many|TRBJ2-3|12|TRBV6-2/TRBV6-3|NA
CASSYSSDTQYF
TGTGCCAGCAGTTATTCCTCGGATACGCAGTATTTT
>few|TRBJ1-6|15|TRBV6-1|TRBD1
CASSPSAGGYSPLHF
TGTGCCAGCAGCCCCTCGGCAGGGGGTTATTCACCCCTCCACTTT
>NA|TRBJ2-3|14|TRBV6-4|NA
CASSEIGGTDTQYF
TGTGCCAGCAGTGAAATAGGTGGGACAGATACGCAGTATTTT
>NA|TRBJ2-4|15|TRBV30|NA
CAWSVWGFTKNIQYF
TGTGCCTGGAGCGTATGGGGATTTACCAAAAACATTCAGTACTTC